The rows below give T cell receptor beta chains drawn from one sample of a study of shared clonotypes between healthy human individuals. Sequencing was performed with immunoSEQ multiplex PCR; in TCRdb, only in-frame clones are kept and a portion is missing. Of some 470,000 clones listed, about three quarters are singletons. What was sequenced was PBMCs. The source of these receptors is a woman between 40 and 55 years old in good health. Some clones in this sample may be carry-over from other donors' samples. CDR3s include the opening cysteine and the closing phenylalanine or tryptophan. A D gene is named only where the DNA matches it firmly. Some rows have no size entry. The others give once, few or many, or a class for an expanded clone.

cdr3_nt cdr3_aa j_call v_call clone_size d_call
TGTGCCAGCAGTTTAAGGCAGCTTGTCCCAAAAGCCAAAAACATTCAGTACTTC CASSLRQLVPKAKNIQYF TRBJ2-4 TRBV28 NA NA
TGCAGCGTTGAGGCATTAGGACAGGAGGCGACCCAGTACTTC CSVEALGQEATQYF TRBJ2-5 TRBV29-1 NA TRBD1
TGTGCCAGCAGCTTTAGAGCAAGACCCAGCAACACCATATATTTT CASSFRARPSNTIYF TRBJ1-3 TRBV7-2 NA NA
TGTGCCTGCAGACAGGGAAGTCAGCCCCAGCATTTT CACRQGSQPQHF TRBJ1-5 TRBV30 NA TRBD1
TGCACCAGCAGCCAAGAAAGGGGGTCTAATGAAAAACTGTTTTTT CTSSQERGSNEKLFF TRBJ1-4 TRBV1 NA NA
TGTGCCAGCAGTACAACCAGGGGGCAGTTCTTC CASSTTRGQFF TRBJ2-1 TRBV28 few NA
TGTGCCAGCAGTCCCCGCTCGATGAGCCGAGATCAGCCCCAGCATTTT CASSPRSMSRDQPQHF TRBJ1-5 TRBV27 NA NA
TGCGCCAGCAGCTTGGAGTCAGGGGGCATAGGGGACACTGAAGCTTTCTTT CASSLESGGIGDTEAFF TRBJ1-1 TRBV5-1 NA TRBD1
TGTGCCTGGAGTGTTCCGGGGAATGAAAAACTGTTTTTT CAWSVPGNEKLFF TRBJ1-4 TRBV30 many NA
TGTGCCAGCAGCTTAGCGACCGGGACTAGCGGGAGGACCTACAATGAGCAGTTCTTC CASSLATGTSGRTYNEQFF TRBJ2-1 TRBV11-1 NA TRBD2
TGTGCCAGTAGTGAACAGGGGTACACAGATACGCAGTATTTT CASSEQGYTDTQYF TRBJ2-3 TRBV19 once TRBD1
TGTGCCAGCAGCTCGACAGGGACTGAAGCTTTCTTT CASSSTGTEAFF TRBJ1-1 TRBV11-2 NA TRBD1
TGCAGCGTTGGGGGGGCAACTAATGAAAAACTGTTTTTT CSVGGATNEKLFF TRBJ1-4 TRBV29-1 NA NA
TGTGCCTGGAGTCCCCGGGGCAGGCTTGTGGCCGGGGAGCTGTTTTTT CAWSPRGRLVAGELFF TRBJ2-2 TRBV30 many NA
TGTGCCAGCAGCTCCTTCGGCACAGATACGCAGTATTTT CASSSFGTDTQYF TRBJ2-3 TRBV2 NA NA
TGTGCCAGCTCAGCATCCTACAATGAGCAGTTCTTC CASSASYNEQFF TRBJ2-1 TRBV18 NA NA
TGTGCCAGCAGTTTGCTGACAGGGGCTAATGAAAAACTGTTTTTT CASSLLTGANEKLFF TRBJ1-4 TRBV28 NA TRBD1
TGTGCCAGCAGCTCCGGACAGGGGGGCTCCTACGAGCAGTACTTC CASSSGQGGSYEQYF TRBJ2-7 TRBV11-3 once TRBD1
TGCGCCAGCAGCAGAGGACAGGGGAACTATGGCTACACCTTC CASSRGQGNYGYTF TRBJ1-2 TRBV5-1 NA TRBD1
TGCGCCAGCAGCCAAAGGTCCCAGGAGGGGCAGTTCTTC CASSQRSQEGQFF TRBJ2-1 TRBV4-3 NA NA
TGTGCCAGCAGCTTGGGGGGGACAGATACGCAGTATTTT CASSLGGTDTQYF TRBJ2-3 TRBV7-9 NA TRBD2
TGCGCCAGCAGCTACCCCGGGGGAGAGACCCAGTACTTC CASSYPGGETQYF TRBJ2-5 TRBV4-1 NA NA
TGTGCCAGCAGCTTGGCCGAGAACACTGAAGCTTTCTTT CASSLAENTEAFF TRBJ1-1 TRBV7-9 NA NA
TGTGCCAGCGCCGTTTCGCGGGAGACCCAGTACTTC CASAVSRETQYF TRBJ2-5 TRBV2 NA NA
TGTGCCATCAGCGCCACAGGATCCGGCAACGAGCAGTACTTC CAISATGSGNEQYF TRBJ2-7 TRBV10-3 NA NA
TGCGCCAGCAGGCCGACAGGGGACAATCAGCCCCAGCATTTT CASRPTGDNQPQHF TRBJ1-5 TRBV5-1 NA TRBD1
TGTGCCAGCGGCACAGGGGGTCCCTACGAGCAGTACTTC CASGTGGPYEQYF TRBJ2-7 TRBV6-1 few TRBD1
TGCGCCAGCAGCTTGAGGCGTGTCGAGCAGTACTTC CASSLRRVEQYF TRBJ2-7 TRBV5-1 NA NA
TGCGCCAGCAGCTTGGCCGGATACACTGAAGCTTTCTTT CASSLAGYTEAFF TRBJ1-1 TRBV5-1 NA NA
TGTGCCAGCAGCTGGGGGCGAGTGCCTGGCGAGCAGTACTTC CASSWGRVPGEQYF TRBJ2-7 TRBV5-6 few NA
TGTGCCAGCAGTGGGACAGGGATTTGGGAGACCCAGTACTTC CASSGTGIWETQYF TRBJ2-5 TRBV28 NA TRBD1
TGTGCCAGCAGCTTAGGGCAGACAACTGGAAACACCATATATTTT CASSLGQTTGNTIYF TRBJ1-3 TRBV5-6 few NA
TGTGCCAGCAGCCCCGGGACAAACTATGGCTACACCTTC CASSPGTNYGYTF TRBJ1-2 TRBV5-6 NA NA
TGCGCCAGCAGTGGACTAGCGGGAGGGTGGAACGAGCAGTACTTC CASSGLAGGWNEQYF TRBJ2-7 TRBV10-2 NA TRBD2
TGCGCCAGCAGCTCGGAGGGCACAGATACGCAGTATTTT CASSSEGTDTQYF TRBJ2-3 TRBV5-1 NA NA
TGTGCCAGCAGCTGGAGGGTAGGAATGAACACTGAAGCTTTCTTT CASSWRVGMNTEAFF TRBJ1-1 TRBV5-6 NA NA
TGTGCCAGCAGTTTACAGGTCGGAACTGAAGCTTTCTTT CASSLQVGTEAFF TRBJ1-1 TRBV27 NA NA
TGTGCCAGCAGCTTACGGACAGAGAATCAGCCCCAGCATTTT CASSLRTENQPQHF TRBJ1-5 TRBV7-2 NA NA
TGTGCCAGTAGTATAGGAAGGGGAACCGGGGAGCTGTTTTTT CASSIGRGTGELFF TRBJ2-2 TRBV19 NA NA
TGTGCCAGCAGTTCGGCGTGGGATAGCGGTGGCTACAATGAGCAGTTCTTC CASSSAWDSGGYNEQFF TRBJ2-1 TRBV28 few NA
TGTGCCAGCAGCGATACAGGGGGCGTGGATGAAAAACTGTTTTTT CASSDTGGVDEKLFF TRBJ1-4 TRBV2 NA TRBD1
TGTGCCAGCAGTTTACCTAGGACAGGGGGATTATACGAGCAGTACTTC CASSLPRTGGLYEQYF TRBJ2-7 TRBV28 NA TRBD1
TGTGCCAGCACCGGCGGACAAGGGACTGAAAAACTGTTTTTT CASTGGQGTEKLFF TRBJ1-4 TRBV7-9 NA NA
TGTGCCAGCTCACCACCGTCTGAGATTGCTAACTATGGCTACACCTTC CASSPPSEIANYGYTF TRBJ1-2 TRBV18 NA NA
TGCGCCAGCAGCTTTCTAGCGGGGGCTACCGGGGAGCTGTTTTTT CASSFLAGATGELFF TRBJ2-2 TRBV5-1 few TRBD2
TGTGCCAGCAGCAAATCAGGGTTCGGCAATGAGCAGTTCTTC CASSKSGFGNEQFF TRBJ2-1 TRBV6-5 once NA
TGTGCCAGCAATAAACGGACGGACGGCTCCTACGAGCAGTACTTC CASNKRTDGSYEQYF TRBJ2-7 TRBV6-5 NA NA
TGTGCCAGCAGCTTAGATTCGATAGGGACTAGAGGGTGGTTCTTC CASSLDSIGTRGWFF TRBJ2-1 TRBV11-2 NA TRBD2
TGCGCCAGCAGCTCCCTAGCGGGAGGGAGCGGCAATGAGCAGTTCTTC CASSSLAGGSGNEQFF TRBJ2-1 TRBV5-1 NA TRBD2
TGTGCCAGCAGCTTGGCCGCGCGGCAGGGTGTTTCTGAAGCTTTCTTT CASSLAARQGVSEAFF TRBJ1-1 TRBV5-5 few NA
TGTGCCAGCTCACCACGGGGGGGCTATGGCTACACCTTC CASSPRGGYGYTF TRBJ1-2 TRBV18 once NA
TGTGCCTGGGGCGGGCCTTACGAGCAGTACTTC CAWGGPYEQYF TRBJ2-7 TRBV30 once NA
TGTGCCAGCAGTGAAATGCTAGCGGGAGGGAAGACAGATACGCAGTATTTT CASSEMLAGGKTDTQYF TRBJ2-3 TRBV6-1 many TRBD2
TGTGCCAGCAGCGGCCCCCGGGACAGGGGCGACACTGAAGCTTTCTTT CASSGPRDRGDTEAFF TRBJ1-1 TRBV9 NA TRBD1
TGTGCCAGCAGGTCGCGGGAGACCTACGAGCAGTACTTC CASRSRETYEQYF TRBJ2-7 TRBV7-2 NA TRBD2
TGCGCCAGCAGTGAGTCAACGGGACAGGATAAGCAGTTCTTC CASSESTGQDKQFF TRBJ2-1 TRBV10-1 once TRBD1
TGTGCCAGCAGCTTAGGAGTGGGACAGGGGGTGGAGACCCAGTACTTC CASSLGVGQGVETQYF TRBJ2-5 TRBV7-2 NA TRBD1